This TCR beta chain was found in a study of CD8 T cells in ankylosing spondylitis. Study results and caveats: Reportedly, significant enrichment of disease-linked clones occurred in matched ankylosing spondylitis synovial fluid. Earlier literature documents some of the motif variants in reactive arthritis synovial fluid and blood. Fewer than ten highly homologous variants made up a TCR beta motif that seemed to typify ankylosing spondylitis blood.

This clonotype has a single count. Antigen unknown. Quantitative 5'-RACE with molecular barcodes was used to make the TCR beta libraries. One entry per CDR3 protein, called by TCRdb with MiXCR from the 5' RACE reads. The sample holds 200,000 to 250,000 distinct CDR3 sequences, roughly 32% seen once. Germline-derived CDR1 and CDR2 are LNHNV and YYDKDF (reference sequence). V was clipped by 0 bases and J by 5 bases, with 13 bases between them. The CDR3 sequence is 15 residues long. This chain connects TRBV15 to TRBJ2-5; D not certain. Sample: blood, either unsorted or a sorted T cell fraction (not recorded which). This clonotype was obtained from a male donor with ankylosing spondylitis or in good health (not recorded which). For the CDR3, the DNA is TGTGCCACCAGCAGAGATCAGCCGGGTTCGGAGACCCAGTACTTC. Translating it yields CATSRDQPGSETQYF.